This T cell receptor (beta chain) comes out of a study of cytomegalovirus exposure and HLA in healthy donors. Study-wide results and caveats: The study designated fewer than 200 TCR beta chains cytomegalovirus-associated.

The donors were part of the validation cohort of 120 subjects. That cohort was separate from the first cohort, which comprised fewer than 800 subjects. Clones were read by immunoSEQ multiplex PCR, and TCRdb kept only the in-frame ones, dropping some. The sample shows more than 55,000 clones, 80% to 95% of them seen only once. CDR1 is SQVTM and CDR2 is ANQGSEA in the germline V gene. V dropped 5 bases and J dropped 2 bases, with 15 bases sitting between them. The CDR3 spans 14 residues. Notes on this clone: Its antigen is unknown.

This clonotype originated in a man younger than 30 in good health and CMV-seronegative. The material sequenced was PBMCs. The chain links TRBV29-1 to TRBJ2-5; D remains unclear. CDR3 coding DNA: TGCAGCGTTTCAAGTCAAAGCTTACAAGAGACCCAGTACTTC. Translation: CSVSSQSLQETQYF.